This TCR beta chain was identified during a study of T-cell reconstitution after alpha-beta-depleted transplantation in children. A library of TCRbeta sequences, prepared with unique molecular identifiers, was generated. Using its own MiXCR run on the PCR reads, TCRdb lists one record per CDR3 protein. The data contain 500,000 to 600,000 distinct CDR3 sequences, approximately 30% of them singletons. With 6 bases removed from V and 7 bases from J, the gap between germline ends came to 15 bases. CDR1 MNHNY and CDR2 SVGAGI come from the germline V gene (reference sequence). The CDR3 is 13 residues long.

The chain links TRBV6-6 to TRBJ1-1; the D gene is possibly TRBD1 (5 bases). The source material was PBMCs from the stem cell graft donor, sampled from the stem cell graft. This receptor was obtained from a human donor who donated a stem cell graft to a child with aplastic anemia. CDR3 amino acids: CASREGGRGEAFF. CDR3 nucleotides: TGTGCCAGCAGGGAGGGCGGGAGGGGTGAAGCTTTCTTT.